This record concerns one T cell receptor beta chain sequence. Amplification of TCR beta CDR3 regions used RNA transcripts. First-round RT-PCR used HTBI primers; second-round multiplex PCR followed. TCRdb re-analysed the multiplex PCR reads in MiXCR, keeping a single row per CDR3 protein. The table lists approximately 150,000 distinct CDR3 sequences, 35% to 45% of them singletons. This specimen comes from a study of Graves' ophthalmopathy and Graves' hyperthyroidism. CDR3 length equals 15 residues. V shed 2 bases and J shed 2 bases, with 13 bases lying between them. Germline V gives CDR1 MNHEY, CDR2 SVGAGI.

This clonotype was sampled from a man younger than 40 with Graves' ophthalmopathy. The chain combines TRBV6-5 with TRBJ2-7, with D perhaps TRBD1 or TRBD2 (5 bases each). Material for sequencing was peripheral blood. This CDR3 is CASSYLRDAPYEQYF. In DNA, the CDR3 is TGTGCCAGCAGTTACCTCCGGGACGCCCCCTACGAGCAGTACTTC.